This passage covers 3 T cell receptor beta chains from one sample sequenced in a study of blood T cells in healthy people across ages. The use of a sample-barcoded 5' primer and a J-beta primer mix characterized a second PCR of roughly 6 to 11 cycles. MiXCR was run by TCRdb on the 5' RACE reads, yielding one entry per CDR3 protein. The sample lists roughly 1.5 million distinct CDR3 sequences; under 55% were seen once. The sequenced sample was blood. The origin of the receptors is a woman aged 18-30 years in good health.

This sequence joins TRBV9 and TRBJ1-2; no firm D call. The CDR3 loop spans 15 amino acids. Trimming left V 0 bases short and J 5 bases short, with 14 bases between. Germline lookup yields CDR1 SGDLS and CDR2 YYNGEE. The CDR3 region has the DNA TGTGCCAGCAGCGTAGCCCCCTCAGGCACATATGGCTACACCTTC. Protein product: CASSVAPSGTYGYTF. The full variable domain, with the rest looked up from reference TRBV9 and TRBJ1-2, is DSGVTQTPKHLITATGQRVTLRCSPRSGDLSVYWYQQSLDQGLQFLIQYYNGEERAKGNILERFSAQQFPDLHSELNLSSLELGDSALYFCASSVAPSGTYGYTFGSGTRLTVV.

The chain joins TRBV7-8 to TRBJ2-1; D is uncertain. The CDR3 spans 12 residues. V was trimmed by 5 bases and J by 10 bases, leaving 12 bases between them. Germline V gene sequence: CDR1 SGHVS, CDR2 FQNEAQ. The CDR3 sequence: CASSRTRHEQFF. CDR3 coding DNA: TGTGCCAGCAGCCGGACGAGGCACGAGCAGTTCTTC.

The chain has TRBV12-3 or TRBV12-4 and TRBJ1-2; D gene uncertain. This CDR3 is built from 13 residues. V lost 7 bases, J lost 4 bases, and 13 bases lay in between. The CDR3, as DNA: TGTGCCAGCACCCCCTCCGGTCCCTATGGCTACACCTTC. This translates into CASTPSGPYGYTF.